This note documents a single TCR beta chain sequence. This sample is drawn from a study of cytomegalovirus exposure and HLA in healthy donors. With 60 Vbeta and 13 Jbeta primers, the PCR was carried out. Produced via immunoSEQ multiplex PCR; TCRdb's table is partial and in-frame only. This sample carries under 300,000 clones, 86% of them seen once, and the ten largest clones take around 3.7%. Germline assignment: CDR1 MNHNS and CDR2 SASEGT. Deletions cut 5 bases from V and 1 base from J, with 13 bases between. The CDR3 loop spans 15 amino acids. V is TRBV6-1 and J is TRBJ2-3; no reliable D call. Specimen: PBMCs. This TCR was sampled from a man aged 40-50 years in good health and CMV-seropositive. CDR3 nucleotide sequence: TGTGCCAGCAGTATATCGAGGCCTGGCACAGATACGCAGTATTTT. It yields the protein CASSISRPGTDTQYF.